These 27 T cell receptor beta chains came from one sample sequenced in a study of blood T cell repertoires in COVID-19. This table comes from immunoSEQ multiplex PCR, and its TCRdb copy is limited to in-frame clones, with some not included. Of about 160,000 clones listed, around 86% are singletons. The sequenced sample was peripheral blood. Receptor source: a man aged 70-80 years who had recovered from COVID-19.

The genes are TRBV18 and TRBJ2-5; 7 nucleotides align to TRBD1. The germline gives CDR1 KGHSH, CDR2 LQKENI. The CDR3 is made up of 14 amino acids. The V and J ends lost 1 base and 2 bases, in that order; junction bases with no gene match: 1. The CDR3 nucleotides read TGTGCCAGCTCACCACGGGACAGACAAGAGACCCAGTACTTC. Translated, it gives CASSPRDRQETQYF. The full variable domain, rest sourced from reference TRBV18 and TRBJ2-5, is NAGVMQNPRHLVRRRGQEARLRCSPMKGHSHVYWYRQLPEEGLKFMVYLQKENIIDESGMPKERFSAEFPKEGPSILRIQQVVRGDSAAYFCASSPRDRQETQYFGPGTRLLVL.

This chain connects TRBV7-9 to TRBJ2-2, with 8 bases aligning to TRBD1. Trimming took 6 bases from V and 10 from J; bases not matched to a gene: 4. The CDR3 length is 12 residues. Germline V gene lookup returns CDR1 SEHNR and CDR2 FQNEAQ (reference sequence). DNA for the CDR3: TGTGCCAGCAGGGACAGGGTTGAGGAGCTGTTTTTT. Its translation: CASRDRVEELFF.

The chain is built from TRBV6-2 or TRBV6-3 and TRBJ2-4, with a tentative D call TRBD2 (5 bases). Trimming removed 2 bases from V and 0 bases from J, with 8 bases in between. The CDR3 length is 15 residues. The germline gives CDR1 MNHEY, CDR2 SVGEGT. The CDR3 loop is CASSYAGEAKNIQYF. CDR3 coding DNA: TGTGCCAGCAGTTACGCCGGGGAAGCCAAAAACATTCAGTACTTC.

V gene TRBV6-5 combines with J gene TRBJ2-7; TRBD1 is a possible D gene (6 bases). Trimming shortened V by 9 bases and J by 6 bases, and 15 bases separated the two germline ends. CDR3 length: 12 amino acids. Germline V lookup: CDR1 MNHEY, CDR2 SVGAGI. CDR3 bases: TGTGCCAGTGCTGGACAGCTGGGCGAGCAGTACTTC. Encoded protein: CASAGQLGEQYF.

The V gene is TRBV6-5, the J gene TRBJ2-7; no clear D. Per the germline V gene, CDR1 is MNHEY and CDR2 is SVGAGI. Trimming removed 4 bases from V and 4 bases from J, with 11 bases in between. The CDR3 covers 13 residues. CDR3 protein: CASSSARSYEQYF. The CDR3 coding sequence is TGTGCCAGCAGTTCCGCGAGGTCGTACGAGCAGTACTTC.

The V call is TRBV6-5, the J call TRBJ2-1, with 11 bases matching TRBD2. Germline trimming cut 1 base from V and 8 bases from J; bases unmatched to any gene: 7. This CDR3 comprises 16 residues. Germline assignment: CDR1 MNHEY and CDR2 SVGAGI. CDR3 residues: CASSYFSGRAQHEQFF. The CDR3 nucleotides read TGTGCCAGCAGTTACTTTAGCGGGAGGGCCCAGCATGAGCAGTTCTTC.

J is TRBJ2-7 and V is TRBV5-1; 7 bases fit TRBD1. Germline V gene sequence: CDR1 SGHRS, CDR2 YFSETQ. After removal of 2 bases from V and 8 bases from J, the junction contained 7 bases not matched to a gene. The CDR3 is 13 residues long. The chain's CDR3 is CASSFDREGKQYF. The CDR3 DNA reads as TGCGCCAGCAGCTTCGACAGGGAAGGGAAGCAGTACTTC.

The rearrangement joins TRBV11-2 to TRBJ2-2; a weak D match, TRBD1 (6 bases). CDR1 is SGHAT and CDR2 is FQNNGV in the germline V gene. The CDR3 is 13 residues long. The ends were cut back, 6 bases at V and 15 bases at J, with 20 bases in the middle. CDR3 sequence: CASRPTGLPVLFF. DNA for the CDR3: TGTGCCAGCAGACCTACAGGGCTCCCTGTCTTGTTTTTT.

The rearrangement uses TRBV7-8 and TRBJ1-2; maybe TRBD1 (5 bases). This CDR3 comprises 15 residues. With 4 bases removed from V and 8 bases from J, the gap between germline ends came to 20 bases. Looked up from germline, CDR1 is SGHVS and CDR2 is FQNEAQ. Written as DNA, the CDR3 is TGTGCCAGCAGCTCCACCCGTGGGACTTCGGGCGGCTACACCTTC. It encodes CASSSTRGTSGGYTF.

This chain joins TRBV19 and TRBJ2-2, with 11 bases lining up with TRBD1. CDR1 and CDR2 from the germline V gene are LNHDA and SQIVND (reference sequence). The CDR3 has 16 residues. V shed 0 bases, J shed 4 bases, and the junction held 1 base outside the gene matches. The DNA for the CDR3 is TGTGCCAGTAGTATAGATGGGACAGGGGGCACCGGGGAGCTGTTTTTT. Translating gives CASSIDGTGGTGELFF.

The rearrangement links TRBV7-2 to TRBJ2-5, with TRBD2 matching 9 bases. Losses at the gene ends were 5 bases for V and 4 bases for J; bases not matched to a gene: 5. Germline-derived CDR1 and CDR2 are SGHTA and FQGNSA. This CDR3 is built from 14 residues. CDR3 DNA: TGTGCCAGCAGCGTTAGCGGGAGCTCAGAGACCCAGTACTTC. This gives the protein CASSVSGSSETQYF.

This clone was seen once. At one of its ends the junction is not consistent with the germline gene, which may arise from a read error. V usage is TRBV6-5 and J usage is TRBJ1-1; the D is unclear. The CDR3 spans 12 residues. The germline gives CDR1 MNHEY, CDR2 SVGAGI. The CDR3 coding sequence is TGCGCAATCCGGGAGGGTGGCACTGAAGCTTTCTTT. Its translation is CAIREGGTEAFF.

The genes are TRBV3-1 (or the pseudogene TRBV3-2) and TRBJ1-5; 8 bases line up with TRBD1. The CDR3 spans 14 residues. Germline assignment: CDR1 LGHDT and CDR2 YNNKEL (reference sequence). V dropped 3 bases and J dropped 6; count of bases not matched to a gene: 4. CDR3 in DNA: TGTGCCAGCAGCCAGCAGGGGGCTGGTCAGCCCCAGCATTTT. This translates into CASSQQGAGQPQHF.

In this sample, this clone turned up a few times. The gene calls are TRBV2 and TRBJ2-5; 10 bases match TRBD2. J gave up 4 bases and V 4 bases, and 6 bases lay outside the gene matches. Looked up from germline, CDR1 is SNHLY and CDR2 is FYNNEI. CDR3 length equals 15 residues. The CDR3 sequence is CASSVASGSGETQYF. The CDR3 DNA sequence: TGTGCCAGCAGTGTAGCTAGCGGGAGCGGAGAGACCCAGTACTTC.

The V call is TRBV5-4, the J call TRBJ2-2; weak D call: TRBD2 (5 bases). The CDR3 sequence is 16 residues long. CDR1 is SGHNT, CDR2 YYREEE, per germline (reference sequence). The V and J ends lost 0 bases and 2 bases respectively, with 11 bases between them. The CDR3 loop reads CASSLGAATNTGELFF. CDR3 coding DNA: TGTGCCAGCAGCTTGGGAGCGGCTACTAACACCGGGGAGCTGTTTTTT.

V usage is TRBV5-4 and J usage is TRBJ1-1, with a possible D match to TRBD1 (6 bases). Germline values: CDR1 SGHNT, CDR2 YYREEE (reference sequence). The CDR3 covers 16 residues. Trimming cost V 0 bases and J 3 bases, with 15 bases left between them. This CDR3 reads CASSLGGGRRDTEAFF. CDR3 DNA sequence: TGTGCCAGCAGCTTGGGGGGGGGCAGGCGAGACACTGAAGCTTTCTTT.

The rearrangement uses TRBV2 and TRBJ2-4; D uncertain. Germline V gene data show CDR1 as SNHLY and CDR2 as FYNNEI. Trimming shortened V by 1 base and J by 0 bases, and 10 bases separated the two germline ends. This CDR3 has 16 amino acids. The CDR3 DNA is TGTGCCAGCAGTGAAGAGTCAGTCTTAGCCAAAAACATTCAGTACTTC. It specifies CASSEESVLAKNIQYF.

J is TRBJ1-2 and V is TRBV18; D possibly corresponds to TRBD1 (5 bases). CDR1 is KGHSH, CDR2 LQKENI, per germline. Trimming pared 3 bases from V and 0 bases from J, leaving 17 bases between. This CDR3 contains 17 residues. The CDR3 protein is CASSPTDLAGSNYGYTF. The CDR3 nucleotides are TGTGCCAGCTCACCGACTGATTTGGCAGGGTCTAACTATGGCTACACCTTC.

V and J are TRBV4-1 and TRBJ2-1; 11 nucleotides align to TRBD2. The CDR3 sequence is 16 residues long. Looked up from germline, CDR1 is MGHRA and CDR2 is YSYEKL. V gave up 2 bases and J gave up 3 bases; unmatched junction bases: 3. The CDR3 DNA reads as TGCGCCAGCAGCCAACCCACTAGCGGGAGCTACAATGAGCAGTTCTTC. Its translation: CASSQPTSGSYNEQFF.

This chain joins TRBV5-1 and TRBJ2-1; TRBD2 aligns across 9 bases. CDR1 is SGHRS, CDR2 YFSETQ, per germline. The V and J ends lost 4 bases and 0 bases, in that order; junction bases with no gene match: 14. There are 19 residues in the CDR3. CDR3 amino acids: CASSPPGSGRPSSYNEQFF. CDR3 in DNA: TGCGCCAGCAGCCCCCCGGGGAGCGGGAGGCCAAGCTCCTACAATGAGCAGTTCTTC.

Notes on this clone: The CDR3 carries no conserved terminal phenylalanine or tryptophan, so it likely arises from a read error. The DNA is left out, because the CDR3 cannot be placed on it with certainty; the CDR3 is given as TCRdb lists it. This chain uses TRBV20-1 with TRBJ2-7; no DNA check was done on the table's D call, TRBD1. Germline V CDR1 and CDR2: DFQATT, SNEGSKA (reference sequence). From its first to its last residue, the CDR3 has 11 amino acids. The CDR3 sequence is CSARDGTVSSP.

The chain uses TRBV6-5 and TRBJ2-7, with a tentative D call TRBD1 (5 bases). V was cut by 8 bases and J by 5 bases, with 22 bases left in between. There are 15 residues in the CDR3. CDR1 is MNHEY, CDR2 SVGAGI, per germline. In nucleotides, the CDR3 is TGTGCCAGCGGCGGCAGGGCAAGTTTTGGGGACGAGCAGTACTTC. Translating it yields CASGGRASFGDEQYF.

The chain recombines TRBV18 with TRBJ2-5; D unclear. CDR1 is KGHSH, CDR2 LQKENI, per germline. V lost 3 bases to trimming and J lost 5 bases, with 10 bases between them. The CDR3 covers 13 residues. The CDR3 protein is CASSPRNGETQYF. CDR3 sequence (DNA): TGTGCCAGCTCACCGAGGAATGGGGAGACCCAGTACTTC.

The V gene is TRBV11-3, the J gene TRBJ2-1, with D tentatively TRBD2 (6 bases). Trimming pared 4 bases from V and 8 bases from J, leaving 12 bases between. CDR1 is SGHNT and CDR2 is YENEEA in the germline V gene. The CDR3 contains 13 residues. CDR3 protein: CASSSTSRDEQFF. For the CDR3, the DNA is TGTGCCAGCAGCTCCACTAGCAGGGATGAGCAGTTCTTC.

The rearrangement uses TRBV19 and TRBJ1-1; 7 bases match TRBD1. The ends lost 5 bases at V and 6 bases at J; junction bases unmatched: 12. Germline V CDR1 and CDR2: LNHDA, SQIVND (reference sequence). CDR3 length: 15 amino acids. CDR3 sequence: CASSRTGAGDPEAFF. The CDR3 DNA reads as TGTGCCAGTAGTCGGACAGGAGCTGGGGACCCTGAAGCTTTCTTT.

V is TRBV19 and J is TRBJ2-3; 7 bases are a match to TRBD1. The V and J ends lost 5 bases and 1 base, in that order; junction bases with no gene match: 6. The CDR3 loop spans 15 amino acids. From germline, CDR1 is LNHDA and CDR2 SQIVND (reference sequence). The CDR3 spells CASSDRARGTDTQYF. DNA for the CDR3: TGTGCCAGTAGTGACAGGGCGAGGGGCACAGATACGCAGTATTTT.

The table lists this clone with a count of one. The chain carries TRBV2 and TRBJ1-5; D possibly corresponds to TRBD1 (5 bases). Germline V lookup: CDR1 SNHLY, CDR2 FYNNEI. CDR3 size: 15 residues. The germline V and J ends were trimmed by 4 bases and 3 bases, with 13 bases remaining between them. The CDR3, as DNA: TGTGCCAGCAGTGCGGGACTTCAAAACAATCAGCCCCAGCATTTT. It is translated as CASSAGLQNNQPQHF. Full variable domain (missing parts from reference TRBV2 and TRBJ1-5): EPEVTQTPSHQVTQMGQEVILRCVPISNHLYFYWYRQILGQKVEFLVSFYNNEISEKSEIFDDQFSVERPDGSNFTLKIRSTKLEDSAMYFCASSAGLQNNQPQHFGDGTRLSIL.